These 17 T cell receptor beta chains were all obtained from the same sample, sequenced in a study of control samples from healthy donors and cancer patients. TCRdb keeps only in-frame clones here, not all; method: immunoSEQ multiplex PCR. Among around 150,000 clones listed, 80% to 90% were seen once. Sequencing used blood. The receptors stem from a man aged 25 to 45 in good health.

The chain carries TRBV30 and TRBJ2-7; no reliable D call. Germline V gene lookup returns CDR1 GTSNPN and CDR2 SVGIG (reference sequence). V dropped 1 base and J dropped 2 bases, with 6 bases sitting between them. This CDR3 comprises 12 residues. DNA of the CDR3: TGTGCCTGGAGTGCCTGTACCTACGAGCAGTACTTC. Protein: CAWSACTYEQYF.

A note on this clone: Other nucleotide sequences from this sample produce the same CDR3. The chain combines TRBV18 with TRBJ1-1; 9 bases line up with TRBD1. This CDR3 region has 15 residues. V shed 3 bases, J shed 0 bases, and the junction held 2 bases outside the gene matches. Germline values: CDR1 KGHSH, CDR2 LQKENI. Written as DNA, the CDR3 is TGTGCCAGCTCACCTGGGACAGGGTTGAACACTGAAGCTTTCTTT. Protein: CASSPGTGLNTEAFF.

The chain carries TRBV29-1 and TRBJ2-4; tentatively, D is TRBD2 (6 bases). The CDR3 has 18 amino acids. Trimming shortened V by 4 bases and J by 6 bases, and 28 bases separated the two germline ends. Germline-derived CDR1 and CDR2 are SQVTM and ANQGSEA. The CDR3 region is CSVAWQGLWRGSGNIQYF. The CDR3 nucleotides read TGCAGCGTTGCTTGGCAGGGTCTGTGGCGGGGTAGTGGAAACATTCAGTACTTC.

The rearrangement uses TRBV19 and TRBJ2-2, with 9 bases fitting TRBD1. Germline CDR1 and CDR2: LNHDA and SQIVND (reference sequence). With 3 bases clipped from V and 8 bases from J, the junction kept 4 bases outside the gene matches. The CDR3 has 14 residues. In DNA form, the CDR3 reads TGTGCCAGTAGTATGGACAGGGGATATGGGGAGCTGTTTTTT. This gives the protein CASSMDRGYGELFF.

This chain joins TRBV5-1 and TRBJ1-1; D is unresolved. The germline V gene encodes CDR1 SGHRS and CDR2 YFSETQ. V lost 0 bases, J lost 0 bases, and 12 bases lay in between. The CDR3 spans 16 residues. The CDR3 sequence is CASSLAPARLNTEAFF. The CDR3 DNA sequence: TGCGCCAGCAGCTTGGCCCCGGCCAGATTGAACACTGAAGCTTTCTTT.

This chain joins TRBV7-2 and TRBJ2-5; D call uncertain. The CDR3 consists of 14 residues. The germline V gene has CDR1 SGHTA and CDR2 FQGNSA. Trimming stripped 4 bases from V and 2 bases from J, with 11 bases between. This chain's CDR3 is CASSYLPGQETQYF. CDR3 bases: TGTGCCAGCAGCTACTTACCTGGTCAAGAGACCCAGTACTTC.

CDR3 coding DNA: TGCGCCAGCAGCTTGGGGGGGCCTAACAATGAGCAGTTCTTC. Translation: CASSLGGPNNEQFF. The chain combines TRBV5-1 with TRBJ2-1; tentatively, D is TRBD1 (6 bases). The CDR3 spans 14 residues. Germline CDR1 SGHRS, CDR2 YFSETQ. Trimming took 0 bases from V and 5 from J, leaving 9 bases between them.

The CDR3 reads CASSLTGRGEQYF. DNA for the CDR3: TGTGCCAGCAGTTTGACAGGAAGGGGCGAGCAGTACTTC. The chain combines TRBV12-3 or TRBV12-4 with TRBJ2-7, with a weak D call TRBD1 (6 bases). V lost 3 bases to trimming and J lost 6 bases, with 12 bases between them. This CDR3 contains 13 residues.

The CDR3 reads CASSLLAGDTQYF. The CDR3 nucleotides read TGTGCCAGCAGCCTACTAGCGGGGGATACGCAGTATTTT. V and J are TRBV7-3 and TRBJ2-3; 10 positions agree with TRBD2. The CDR3 contains 13 residues. In germline, CDR1 is SGHTA, CDR2 FQGTGA. V shed 5 bases, J shed 6 bases, and the junction held 2 bases outside the gene matches.

This sequence joins TRBV9 and TRBJ2-5; D tentatively fits TRBD1 or TRBD2 (6 bases each). Trimming took off 0 bases at V and 1 base at J, with 10 bases between the two ends. The CDR3 totals 15 residues. CDR1 and CDR2 from the germline V gene are SGDLS and YYNGEE. The CDR3 region is CASSVGRGAQETQYF. As DNA, the CDR3 is TGTGCCAGCAGCGTAGGGAGGGGGGCCCAAGAGACCCAGTACTTC.

The V and J genes are TRBV6-5 and TRBJ2-1; TRBD1 is a possible D gene (6 bases). V gave up 0 bases and J gave up 3 bases, with 6 bases separating them. Germline-derived CDR1 and CDR2 are MNHEY and SVGAGI. CDR3 length: 14 residues. The DNA of the CDR3 is TGTGCCAGCAGTTACTCGGACAGCTACAATGAGCAGTTCTTC. Amino acid sequence: CASSYSDSYNEQFF.

V is TRBV6-5 and J is TRBJ1-3; D is undetermined. Trimming took off 8 bases at V and 0 bases at J, with 5 bases between the two ends. The CDR3 totals 12 residues. Germline values: CDR1 MNHEY, CDR2 SVGAGI. Written as DNA, the CDR3 is TGTGCCAGCTGGAGCTCTGGAAACACCATATATTTT. The encoded protein is CASWSSGNTIYF.

V gene TRBV27 combines with J gene TRBJ2-3; 12 bases are shared with TRBD1. CDR1 is MNHEY and CDR2 is SMNVEV in the germline V gene (reference sequence). The V segment lost 3 bases and the J segment 2 bases; nucleotides outside the gene matches: 9. CDR3 length equals 18 residues. The CDR3 DNA sequence: TGTGCCAGCAGTTTGGGGACAGGGGGCACCCTAACCACAGATACGCAGTATTTT. Its protein product is CASSLGTGGTLTTDTQYF.

This clone occurred once. The rearrangement joins TRBV21-1 to TRBJ2-5; TRBD1 is the table's D call and was not checked against the DNA. TRBV21-1 is classified as a pseudogene. This CDR3 spans 11 amino acids. In nucleotides, the CDR3 is TGTGCCAGCAGCCTGGGGCCAACCCAGTACTTC. It is translated as CASSLGPTQYF.

The chain employs TRBV5-4 and TRBJ2-1, with no clear D. V was shortened by 4 bases and J by 16 bases, with 18 bases between the two germline ends. The length of the CDR3 is 12 residues. Germline V gene data show CDR1 as SGHNT and CDR2 as YYREEE (reference sequence). The CDR3 DNA sequence: TGTGCCAGCAGCCTCCAGAGGTCAGAACAATTCTTC. Translated: CASSLQRSEQFF.

This CDR3 is CASRTGANYGYTF. CDR3 DNA sequence: TGTGCCAGTAGGACAGGGGCCAACTATGGCTACACCTTC. The chain couples TRBV10-3 to TRBJ1-2, with 9 nucleotides matching TRBD1. CDR3 length equals 13 residues. Germline V gives CDR1 ENHRY, CDR2 SYGVKD. J gave up 2 bases and V 10 bases, and 5 bases lay outside the gene matches.

The CDR3 DNA reads TGTGCCAGCAGCTTAGGCTGGTGGCGGAACCTACGAGAGCAGTACTTC. This translates into CASSLGWWRNLREQYF. The chain links TRBV11-1 to TRBJ2-7; D call uncertain. CDR3 length: 16 amino acids. Trimming removed 1 base from V and 7 bases from J, with 20 bases in between. Germline V lookup: CDR1 SGHAT, CDR2 FQDESV (reference sequence).